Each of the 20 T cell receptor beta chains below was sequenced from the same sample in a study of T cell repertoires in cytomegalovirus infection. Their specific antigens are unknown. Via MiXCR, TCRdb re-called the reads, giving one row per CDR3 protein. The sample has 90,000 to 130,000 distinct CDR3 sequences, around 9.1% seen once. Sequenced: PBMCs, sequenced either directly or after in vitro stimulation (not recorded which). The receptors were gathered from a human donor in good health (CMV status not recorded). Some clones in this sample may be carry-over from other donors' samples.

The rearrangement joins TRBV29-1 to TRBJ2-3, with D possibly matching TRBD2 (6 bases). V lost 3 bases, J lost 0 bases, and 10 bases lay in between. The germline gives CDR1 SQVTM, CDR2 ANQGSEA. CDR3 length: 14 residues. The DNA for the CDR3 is TGCAGCGTTGATTCTAGCGAAAGCACAGATACGCAGTATTTT. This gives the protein CSVDSSESTDTQYF.

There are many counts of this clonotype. DNA of the CDR3: TGTGCCAGCAGAGATACCCAACTAGGACCCGTGGACAATCAGCCCCAGCATTTT. Its protein product is CASRDTQLGPVDNQPQHF. The J gene is TRBJ1-5, the V gene TRBV7-8; D ambiguous. This CDR3 is 18 amino acids long. Germline CDR1 SGHVS, CDR2 FQNEAQ. The V end was cut by 6 bases, the J end by 3 bases, with 24 bases between.

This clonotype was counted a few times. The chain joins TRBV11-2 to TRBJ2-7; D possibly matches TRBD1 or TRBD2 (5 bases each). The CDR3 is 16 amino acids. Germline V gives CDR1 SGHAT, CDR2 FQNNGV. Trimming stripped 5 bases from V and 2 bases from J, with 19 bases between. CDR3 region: CASSEGPLARPYEQYV. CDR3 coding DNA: TGTGCCAGCAGCGAGGGGCCGCTAGCCCGGCCCTACGAGCAGTACGTC.

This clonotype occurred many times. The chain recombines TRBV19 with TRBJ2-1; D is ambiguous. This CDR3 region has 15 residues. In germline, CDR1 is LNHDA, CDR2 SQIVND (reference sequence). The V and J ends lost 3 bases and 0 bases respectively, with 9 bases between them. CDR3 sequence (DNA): TGTGCCAGTAGTATCCGGAGAAGCTCCTACAATGAGCAGTTCTTC. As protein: CASSIRRSSYNEQFF. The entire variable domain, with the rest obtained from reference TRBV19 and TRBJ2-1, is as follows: DGGITQSPKYLFRKEGQNVTLSCEQNLNHDAMYWYRQDPGQGLRLIYYSQIVNDFQKGDIAEGYSVSREKKESFPLTVTSAQKNPTAFYLCASSIRRSSYNEQFFGPGTRLTVL.

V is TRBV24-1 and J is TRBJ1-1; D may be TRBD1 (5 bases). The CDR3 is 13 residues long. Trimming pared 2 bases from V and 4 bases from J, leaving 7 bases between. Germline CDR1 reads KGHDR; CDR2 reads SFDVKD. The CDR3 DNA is TGTGCCACCAGTGATTACGACAGCACTGAAGCTTTCTTT. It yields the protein CATSDYDSTEAFF.

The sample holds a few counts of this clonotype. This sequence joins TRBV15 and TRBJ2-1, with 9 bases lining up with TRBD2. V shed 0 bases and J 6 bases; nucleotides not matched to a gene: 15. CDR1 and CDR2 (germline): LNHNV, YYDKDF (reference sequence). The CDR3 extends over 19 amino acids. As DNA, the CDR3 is TGTGCCACCAGCAGAGATCGGGGAGCAGCAGGGCGGGAGGGCAATGAGCAGTTCTTC. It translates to CATSRDRGAAGREGNEQFF.

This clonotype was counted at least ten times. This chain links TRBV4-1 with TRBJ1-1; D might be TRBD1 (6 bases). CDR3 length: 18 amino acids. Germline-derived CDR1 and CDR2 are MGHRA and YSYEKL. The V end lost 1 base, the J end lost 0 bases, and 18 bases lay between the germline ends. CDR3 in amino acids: CASSQVLGTSNMNTEAFF. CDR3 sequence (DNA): TGCGCCAGCAGCCAAGTGCTGGGGACATCGAACATGAACACTGAAGCTTTCTTT.

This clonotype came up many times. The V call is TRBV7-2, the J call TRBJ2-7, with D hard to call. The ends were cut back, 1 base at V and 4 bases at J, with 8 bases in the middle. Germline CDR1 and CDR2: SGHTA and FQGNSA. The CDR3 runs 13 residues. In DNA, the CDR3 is TGTGCCAGCAGCTTAGGAGCTTTTTACGAGCAGTACTTC. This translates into CASSLGAFYEQYF.

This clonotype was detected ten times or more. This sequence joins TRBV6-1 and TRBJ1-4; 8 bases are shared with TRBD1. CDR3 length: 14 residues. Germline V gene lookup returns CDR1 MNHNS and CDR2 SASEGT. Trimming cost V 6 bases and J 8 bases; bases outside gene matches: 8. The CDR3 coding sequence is TGTGCCAGCAGAACTGGGACAGGAGGGGAAAAACTGTTTTTT. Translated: CASRTGTGGEKLFF.

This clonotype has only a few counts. In DNA, the CDR3 is TGCAGCACAAAGGGACTCCGGGAAAGGAATGAGCAGTTCTTC. As protein: CSTKGLRERNEQFF. This chain links TRBV29-1 with TRBJ2-1; D is perhaps TRBD2 (6 bases). Germline CDR1 SQVTM, CDR2 ANQGSEA. V shed 8 bases and J shed 7 bases, with 21 bases lying between them. There are 14 residues in the CDR3.

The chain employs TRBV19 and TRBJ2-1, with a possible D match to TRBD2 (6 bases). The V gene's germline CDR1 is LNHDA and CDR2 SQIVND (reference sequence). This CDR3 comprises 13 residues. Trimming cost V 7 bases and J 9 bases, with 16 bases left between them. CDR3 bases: TGTGCCAGTAAGTTAGGCGGGACGGGTGAGCAGTTCTTC. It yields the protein CASKLGGTGEQFF. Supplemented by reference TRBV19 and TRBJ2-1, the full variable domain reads DGGITQSPKYLFRKEGQNVTLSCEQNLNHDAMYWYRQDPGQGLRLIYYSQIVNDFQKGDIAEGYSVSREKKESFPLTVTSAQKNPTAFYLCASKLGGTGEQFFGPGTRLTVL.

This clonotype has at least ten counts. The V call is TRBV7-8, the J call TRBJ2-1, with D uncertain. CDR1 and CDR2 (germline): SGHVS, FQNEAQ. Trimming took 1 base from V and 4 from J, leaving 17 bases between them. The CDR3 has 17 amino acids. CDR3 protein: CASSLVTGRQTYNEQFF. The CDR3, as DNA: TGTGCCAGCAGCTTAGTGACGGGCCGCCAAACTTACAATGAGCAGTTCTTC.

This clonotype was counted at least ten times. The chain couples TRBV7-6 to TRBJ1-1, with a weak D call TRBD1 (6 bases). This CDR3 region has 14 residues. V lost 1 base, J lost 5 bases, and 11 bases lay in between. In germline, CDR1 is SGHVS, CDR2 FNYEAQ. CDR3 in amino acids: CASSLGGRETEAFF. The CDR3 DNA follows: TGTGCCAGCAGCTTAGGGGGGCGGGAAACTGAAGCTTTCTTT.

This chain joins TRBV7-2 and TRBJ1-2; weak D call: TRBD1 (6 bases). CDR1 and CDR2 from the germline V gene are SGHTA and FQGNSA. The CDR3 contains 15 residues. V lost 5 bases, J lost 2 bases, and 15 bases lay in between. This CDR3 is CASSGRTATNYGYTF. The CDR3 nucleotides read TGTGCCAGCAGCGGGCGGACAGCTACAAACTATGGCTACACCTTC.

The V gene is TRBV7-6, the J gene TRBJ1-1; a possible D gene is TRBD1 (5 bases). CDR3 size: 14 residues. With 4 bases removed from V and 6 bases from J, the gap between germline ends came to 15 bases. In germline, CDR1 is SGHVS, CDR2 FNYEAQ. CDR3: CASSSDMVGAEAFF. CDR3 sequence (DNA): TGTGCCAGCAGCTCGGACATGGTAGGAGCTGAAGCTTTCTTT.

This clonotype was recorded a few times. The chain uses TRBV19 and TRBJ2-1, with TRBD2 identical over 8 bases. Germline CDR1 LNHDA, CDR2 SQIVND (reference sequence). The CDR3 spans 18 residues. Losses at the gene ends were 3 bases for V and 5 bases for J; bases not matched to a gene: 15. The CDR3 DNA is TGTGCCAGTAGTATCTACGGGGCGCGCGGAGCGGGAGACAATGAGCAGTTCTTC. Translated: CASSIYGARGAGDNEQFF.

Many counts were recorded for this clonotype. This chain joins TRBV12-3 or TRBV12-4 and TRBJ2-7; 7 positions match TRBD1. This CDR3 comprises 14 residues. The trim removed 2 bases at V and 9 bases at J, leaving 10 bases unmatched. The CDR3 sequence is CASSLYQGDNGQYF. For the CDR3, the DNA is TGTGCCAGCAGTTTATATCAGGGGGACAACGGGCAGTACTTC.

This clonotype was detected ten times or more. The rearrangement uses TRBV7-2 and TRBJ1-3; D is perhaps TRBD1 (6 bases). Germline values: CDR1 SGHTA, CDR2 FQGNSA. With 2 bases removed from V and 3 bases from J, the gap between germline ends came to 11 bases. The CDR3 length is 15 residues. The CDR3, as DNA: TGTGCCAGCAGCTTATACAGGGAAGGTGGAAACACCATATATTTT. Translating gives CASSLYREGGNTIYF.

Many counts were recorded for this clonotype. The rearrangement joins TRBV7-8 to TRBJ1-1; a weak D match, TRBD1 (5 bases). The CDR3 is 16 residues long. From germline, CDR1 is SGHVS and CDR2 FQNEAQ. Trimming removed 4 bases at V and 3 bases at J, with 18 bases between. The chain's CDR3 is CASSSLEQGADTEAFF. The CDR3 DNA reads TGTGCCAGCAGCTCCCTAGAGCAGGGAGCCGACACTGAAGCTTTCTTT.

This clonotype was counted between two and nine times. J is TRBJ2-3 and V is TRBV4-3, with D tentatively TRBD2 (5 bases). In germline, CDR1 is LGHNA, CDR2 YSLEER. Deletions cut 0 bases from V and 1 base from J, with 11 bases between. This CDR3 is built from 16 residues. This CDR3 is CASSQETFSGTDTQYF. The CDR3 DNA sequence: TGCGCCAGCAGCCAAGAGACATTTAGCGGCACAGATACGCAGTATTTT.